Listed below are T cell receptor beta chains from one sample, sequenced in a study of OX40 agonist ivuxolimab in advanced cancers. Some clones are missing from TCRdb's copy, which holds only in-frame ones; the method was immunoSEQ multiplex PCR. Of tens of thousands of clones in the sample, roughly nine tenths were seen once. The sequencing here drew on CD4+ or CD8+ T cells sorted from blood, taken in a trial of the OX40 agonist ivuxolimab. These receptors all stem from an adult with an advanced solid tumor such as melanoma, head and neck, liver or kidney cancer. Both conserved end residues are part of each CDR3. A D gene is named only where the DNA matches it firmly. Some rows mark clone size as missing; the rest say once, few, many or name a class of expanded clone.

V: TRBV19
J: TRBJ2-5
D: NA
size: NA
DNA: TGTGCCAGTAGTACGGACGCCGCGGGGACCCAGTACTTC
CDR3: CASSTDAAGTQYF

V: TRBV27
J: TRBJ2-1
D: TRBD2
size: NA
DNA: TGTGCCAGCAGTTTACTAGCGGGAAAGTATGAGCAGTTCTTC
CDR3: CASSLLAGKYEQFF

V: TRBV7-2
J: TRBJ2-4
D: TRBD2
size: NA
DNA: TGTGCCAGCAGCCGCGGGACTAGCGGGGAAAACATTCAGTACTTC
CDR3: CASSRGTSGENIQYF

V: TRBV6-5
J: TRBJ1-6
D: TRBD1
size: NA
DNA: TGTGCCAGCAGTTACTCAGGGACAGGGGATTCACCCCTCCACTTT
CDR3: CASSYSGTGDSPLHF

V: TRBV6-6
J: TRBJ2-5
D: NA
size: NA
DNA: TGTGCCAGCAGTCCTCCCCTAGGGGAGACCCAGTACTTC
CDR3: CASSPPLGETQYF

V: TRBV7-2
J: TRBJ2-1
D: NA
size: NA
DNA: TGTGCCAGCAGCTTAAACAGGTTCAATGAGCAGTTCTTC
CDR3: CASSLNRFNEQFF

V: TRBV7-2
J: TRBJ2-1
D: NA
size: NA
DNA: TGTGCCAGCAGCTTAGCGAGACTAGAGCAGTTCTTC
CDR3: CASSLARLEQFF

V: TRBV10-3
J: TRBJ2-3
D: TRBD1
size: NA
DNA: TGTGCCATCAGACAGGGGGCTAGCACAGATACGCAGTATTTT
CDR3: CAIRQGASTDTQYF

V: TRBV7-7
J: TRBJ2-5
D: NA
size: NA
DNA: TGTGCCAGCAGCTTAAGTTTGACAGAGACCCAGTACTTC
CDR3: CASSLSLTETQYF

V: TRBV2
J: TRBJ1-6
D: NA
size: NA
DNA: TGTGCCAGCAGTGATCCGTCGTTTTCACCCCTCCACTTT
CDR3: CASSDPSFSPLHF

V: TRBV5-1
J: TRBJ2-1
D: NA
size: NA
DNA: TGCGCCAGCAGCCTCAGGGTAAGCGATGAGCAGTTCTTC
CDR3: CASSLRVSDEQFF

V: TRBV19
J: TRBJ2-5
D: TRBD2
size: NA
DNA: TGTGCCAGTAGTCCAAGGGTAGCGGGCCTGATGGAGACCCAGTACTTC
CDR3: CASSPRVAGLMETQYF

V: TRBV5-4
J: TRBJ2-5
D: NA
size: NA
DNA: TGTGCCAGCAGCTTGATAGGACGCCGCCAAGAGACCCAGTACTTC
CDR3: CASSLIGRRQETQYF

V: TRBV10-2
J: TRBJ2-5
D: TRBD2
size: NA
DNA: TGCGCCAGCAGTTTGACTAGCGGGAGGCAGATTCAAGAGACCCAGTACTTC
CDR3: CASSLTSGRQIQETQYF

V: TRBV11-3
J: TRBJ1-1
D: NA
size: NA
DNA: TGTGCCAGCAGCCTAGGGGGGGCTTTCTTT
CDR3: CASSLGGAFF

V: TRBV9
J: TRBJ2-3
D: NA
size: NA
DNA: TGTGCCAGCAGCGTTGACACGGGGCCCCCAGATACGCAGTATTTT
CDR3: CASSVDTGPPDTQYF

V: TRBV10-3
J: TRBJ2-7
D: TRBD2
size: NA
DNA: TGTGCCATCAGGGATCCGACTAGCGGGGTACCCTACGAGCAGTACTTC
CDR3: CAIRDPTSGVPYEQYF

V: TRBV5-6
J: TRBJ2-1
D: NA
size: NA
DNA: TGTGCCAGCAGCTCCCTGCGAGGGAACAATGAGCAGTTCTTC
CDR3: CASSSLRGNNEQFF

V: TRBV6-6
J: TRBJ1-3
D: NA
size: NA
DNA: TGTGCCAGCAGTTACTCGGGGACGAGCTCTGGAAACACCATATATTTT
CDR3: CASSYSGTSSGNTIYF

V: TRBV9
J: TRBJ2-7
D: NA
size: once
DNA: TGTGCCAGCAGCGGGACAATGCCCTACGAGCAGTACTTC
CDR3: CASSGTMPYEQYF

V: TRBV19
J: TRBJ2-6
D: TRBD1
size: NA
DNA: TGTGCCAGTAGCGATATGGGACAGGGGAGGTCTGGGGCCAACGTCCTGACTTTC
CDR3: CASSDMGQGRSGANVLTF

V: TRBV19
J: TRBJ2-1
D: TRBD1
size: NA
DNA: TGTGCCAGTAGTACTGGACAGGGGGTGTCTGAGCAGTTCTTC
CDR3: CASSTGQGVSEQFF

V: TRBV30
J: TRBJ1-2
D: TRBD1
size: NA
DNA: TGTGCCTGGGTCCGTGGACAGGGCGTTTTTAACTATGGCTACACCTTC
CDR3: CAWVRGQGVFNYGYTF

V: TRBV5-1
J: TRBJ2-7
D: TRBD1
size: NA
DNA: TGCGCCAGCAGCAACACAGGGGCCTACGAGCAGTACTTC
CDR3: CASSNTGAYEQYF

V: TRBV30
J: TRBJ1-1
D: NA
size: few
DNA: TGTGCCTGGAGTGTGGGGGTTTTGGGCACTGAAGCTTTCTTT
CDR3: CAWSVGVLGTEAFF

V: TRBV11-2
J: TRBJ2-7
D: NA
size: NA
DNA: TGTGCCAGCGGCAGAATCTACGAGCAGTACTTC
CDR3: CASGRIYEQYF

V: TRBV18
J: TRBJ2-2
D: NA
size: NA
DNA: TGTGCCAGCTCACCACGTGTCCCTCCGAACACCGGGGAGCTGTTTTTT
CDR3: CASSPRVPPNTGELFF

V: TRBV19
J: TRBJ2-5
D: TRBD1
size: NA
DNA: TGTGCCAGTACACAGGGGCAACAAGAGACCCAGTACTTC
CDR3: CASTQGQQETQYF

V: TRBV19
J: TRBJ2-7
D: TRBD1
size: NA
DNA: TGTGCCAGTAGTATCCCGCGGACAGGGGACCCCTACGAGCAGTACTTC
CDR3: CASSIPRTGDPYEQYF

V: TRBV5-1
J: TRBJ2-5
D: NA
size: NA
DNA: TGCGCCAGCAGCTCTGGGACAAGAGAAGAGACCCAGTACTTC
CDR3: CASSSGTREETQYF

V: TRBV5-1
J: TRBJ1-2
D: NA
size: NA
DNA: TGCGCCAGCAGGTTAACAGGGTCCCTTAACTATGGCTACACCTTC
CDR3: CASRLTGSLNYGYTF

V: TRBV7-9
J: TRBJ1-1
D: TRBD1
size: NA
DNA: TGTGCCAGCAGCATAAGACAGGGAGTCACTGAAGCTTTCTTT
CDR3: CASSIRQGVTEAFF

V: TRBV10-3
J: TRBJ1-6
D: NA
size: few
DNA: TGTGCCATCAGTGACCAAGGGACGCTAAGTTCACCCCTCCACTTT
CDR3: CAISDQGTLSSPLHF

V: TRBV7-2
J: TRBJ2-3
D: NA
size: NA
DNA: TGTGCCAGCAGCTTAGCGGGCAGCACAGATACGCAGTATTTT
CDR3: CASSLAGSTDTQYF

V: TRBV15
J: TRBJ1-5
D: NA
size: NA
DNA: TGTGCCACCAGCAGAGATATCAGCCAGTCTAGCAATCAGCCCCAGCATTTT
CDR3: CATSRDISQSSNQPQHF